The next 27 T cell receptor beta chains were all read from a single sample in a study of regulatory T cells in long-lasting Graves disease. Noted time point: newly diagnosed GD, antithyroid drugs for less than 3 months. The TCR library was made from RNA extracted from PBMCs. Investigators prepared the TCR beta libraries by applying iRepertoire HTBI primers and Arm-PCR of CDR3 regions. TCRdb redid the calling of the multiplex PCR reads with MiXCR, one entry per CDR3 protein. This table holds 520,000 or so distinct CDR3 sequences, 9.5% to 15% found once. These sequences were also reported in another study, on T cells in Graves' hyperthyroidism and ophthalmopathy.

The sample consisted of peripheral blood mononuclear cells (PBMCs), taken at new diagnosis, from a patient treated with antithyroid drugs. The source of these receptors is a woman aged 30 to 39 with Graves disease.

This sequence joins TRBV7-8 and TRBJ2-3; 9 nucleotides line up with TRBD2. The CDR3 is 15 amino acids. Trimming cost V 2 bases and J 6 bases; bases outside gene matches: 6. Germline loops: CDR1 SGHVS, CDR2 FQNEAQ. The CDR3 DNA is TGTGCCAGCAGCTTAAGTAGCGGGAGTTACGATACGCAGTATTTT. Translated: CASSLSSGSYDTQYF.

This clonotype came up many times. The chain joins TRBV7-9 to TRBJ2-1; TRBD2 matches 8 bases. The CDR3 contains 13 residues. J lost 8 bases, V lost 2 bases, and 2 bases had no gene match. Germline V CDR1 and CDR2: SEHNR, FQNEAQ (reference sequence). CDR3 residues: CASSLQREYEQFF. The CDR3 nucleotides read TGTGCCAGCAGCTTACAGCGGGAGTATGAGCAGTTCTTC. The full variable domain, in which reference TRBV7-9 and TRBJ2-1 provide the parts outside the CDR3, is DTGVSQNPRHKITKRGQNVTFRCDPISEHNRLYWYRQTLGQGPEFLTYFQNEAQLEKSRLLSDRFSAERPKGSFSTLEIQRTEQGDSAMYLCASSLQREYEQFFGPGTRLTVL.

This clonotype was counted many times. This chain links TRBV12-3 or TRBV12-4 with TRBJ2-5; D is undetermined. V was cut by 5 bases and J by 2 bases, with 12 bases left in between. CDR3 length equals 14 residues. CDR3 coding DNA: TGTGCCAGCAGTAAAGGCGCCGAGCAAGAGACCCAGTACTTC. Residues: CASSKGAEQETQYF.

This clonotype was counted ten times or more. Written as DNA, the CDR3 is TGTGCCAGCAGTGATACCCTGAGCGGGAGTGAAGTCGGGGAGCTGTTTTTT. This gives the protein CASSDTLSGSEVGELFF. V is TRBV2 and J is TRBJ2-2, with 8 bases identical to TRBD2. The CDR3 is 17 amino acids. Germline V CDR1 and CDR2: SNHLY, FYNNEI. V dropped 3 bases and J dropped 7; count of bases not matched to a gene: 13.

The V call is TRBV20-1, the J call TRBJ2-5, with D possibly being TRBD1 (6 bases). The CDR3 covers 11 residues. From germline, CDR1 is DFQATT and CDR2 SNEGSKA (reference sequence). Trimming cost V 8 bases and J 7 bases, with 14 bases left between them. CDR3 amino acids: CSLNRAGTQYF. The CDR3 DNA is TGCAGTCTTAACAGGGCGGGGACCCAGTACTTC.

Ten or more counts support this clonotype. In DNA form, the CDR3 reads TGTGCCAGCAGTTTCGGCGGGGGATGGATAGAGACCCAGTACTTC. Its protein product is CASSFGGGWIETQYF. The V and J genes are TRBV12-3 or TRBV12-4 and TRBJ2-5; 7 bases are shared with TRBD2. V shed 3 bases and J 4 bases; nucleotides not matched to a gene: 8. The CDR3 totals 15 residues.

Ten or more counts support this clonotype. The chain recombines TRBV28 with TRBJ1-2, with D possibly being TRBD1 (5 bases). The V gene lost 4 bases and the J gene lost 1 base, with 13 bases spanning the gap. CDR3 length: 15 amino acids. Germline loops: CDR1 MDHEN, CDR2 SYDVKM. The CDR3 loop is CASSSGQAFNYGYTF. In nucleotides, the CDR3 is TGTGCCAGCAGTTCAGGACAAGCCTTTAACTATGGCTACACCTTC.

This sequence joins TRBV2 and TRBJ1-1; D might be TRBD1 (6 bases). With 9 bases removed from V and 6 bases from J, the gap between germline ends came to 17 bases. The germline V gene has CDR1 SNHLY and CDR2 FYNNEI. This CDR3 spans 13 amino acids. In DNA form, the CDR3 reads TGTGCCAGATGGGTCGGGGGGCAGCCTGAAGCTTTCTTT. It yields the protein CARWVGGQPEAFF. The entire variable domain, with the rest obtained from reference TRBV2 and TRBJ1-1, is as follows: EPEVTQTPSHQVTQMGQEVILRCVPISNHLYFYWYRQILGQKVEFLVSFYNNEISEKSEIFDDQFSVERPDGSNFTLKIRSTKLEDSAMYFCARWVGGQPEAFFGQGTRLTVV.

The chain couples TRBV14 to TRBJ2-7, with 11 bases matching TRBD2. In germline, CDR1 is SGHDN, CDR2 FVKESK. V lost 3 bases, J lost 0 bases, and 10 bases stayed unmatched. The CDR3 contains 18 residues. The CDR3 sequence is CASSHTLAGAKSSYEQYF. The CDR3 DNA follows: TGTGCCAGCAGCCACACACTAGCGGGAGCGAAAAGCTCCTACGAGCAGTACTTC. Combining the CDR3 with reference TRBV14 and TRBJ2-7 gives the whole variable domain EAGVTQFPSHSVIEKGQTVTLRCDPISGHDNLYWYRRVMGKEIKFLLHFVKESKQDESGMPNNRFLAERTGGTYSTLKVQPAELEDSGVYFCASSHTLAGAKSSYEQYFGPGTRLTVT.

This clonotype was counted between two and nine times. The genes are TRBV6-2 or TRBV6-3 and TRBJ2-7; tentatively, D is TRBD2 (5 bases). The V and J ends lost 2 bases and 5 bases respectively, with 16 bases between them. Germline CDR1 reads MNHEY; CDR2 reads SVGEGT. This CDR3 has 15 amino acids. CDR3 bases: TGTGCCAGCAGTTACGATACACCACTTAGCGACGAGCAGTACTTC. It specifies CASSYDTPLSDEQYF.

The rearrangement joins TRBV19 to TRBJ2-7; 11 positions match TRBD2. This CDR3 comprises 13 residues. Unmatched junction bases numbered 5, after V lost 8 bases and J lost 5 bases. Germline CDR1 reads LNHDA; CDR2 reads SQIVND (reference sequence). The chain's CDR3 is CASSIAGGNEQYF. CDR3 in DNA: TGTGCCAGTTCTATAGCGGGAGGGAACGAGCAGTACTTC.

This clonotype has at least ten counts. The V gene is TRBV18, the J gene TRBJ1-1; D uncertain. The CDR3 has 12 residues. The germline V gene has CDR1 KGHSH and CDR2 LQKENI. V lost 3 bases, J lost 11 bases, and 13 bases lay in between. Here the CDR3 DNA reads TGTGCCAGCTCACCGGGAGTTGAGGAGGCTTTCTTT. This encodes CASSPGVEEAFF.

V is TRBV4-3 and J is TRBJ2-7, with D perhaps being TRBD1 or TRBD2 (5 bases each). CDR1 and CDR2 from the germline V gene are LGHNA and YSLEER. The CDR3 totals 18 residues. V was pared by 0 bases and J by 1 base, with 19 bases between. Here the CDR3 DNA reads TGCGCCAGCAGCCAAGACGCCCTAGCCACAGGTGTTTCCTACGAGCAGTACTTC. Translation gives CASSQDALATGVSYEQYF.

This clonotype was recorded many times. The chain has TRBV3-1 and TRBJ1-1; 8 nucleotides line up with TRBD1. With V trimmed by 4 bases and J by 4 bases, 8 bases remained unmatched. Germline-derived CDR1 and CDR2 are LGHDT and YNNKEL (reference sequence). This CDR3 is 15 amino acids long. The CDR3: CASSRGQGMSTEAFF. CDR3 DNA sequence: TGTGCCAGCAGCCGAGGACAGGGTATGAGCACTGAAGCTTTCTTT.

This clonotype came up a few times. This chain joins TRBV3-1 and TRBJ2-7; D is undetermined. Germline values: CDR1 LGHDT, CDR2 YNNKEL (reference sequence). The CDR3 length is 13 residues. With 0 bases removed from V and 12 bases from J, the gap between germline ends came to 15 bases. The CDR3 reads CASSQDNGPFRYF. In nucleotides, the CDR3 is TGTGCCAGCAGCCAAGATAATGGCCCCTTTCGGTACTTC.

This clonotype was seen more than once but under ten times. The CDR3 nucleotides read TGTGCCAGCAGCCCGCCCTTCGGACTAGCGGGGTCTGAGCAGTTCTTC. It codes for CASSPPFGLAGSEQFF. The rearrangement links TRBV3-1 to TRBJ2-1; 12 bases are shared with TRBD2. Trimming cost V 4 bases and J 9 bases; bases outside gene matches: 10. Germline-derived CDR1 and CDR2 are LGHDT and YNNKEL (reference sequence). The CDR3 length is 16 residues.

This clonotype was counted many times. V and J are TRBV18 and TRBJ1-6; D perhaps matches TRBD1 (6 bases). The germline V gene has CDR1 KGHSH and CDR2 LQKENI. Trimming shortened V by 3 bases and J by 6 bases, and 12 bases separated the two germline ends. The CDR3 is 15 residues long. The CDR3 DNA reads as TGTGCCAGCTCACCCCCAGGGGTCCCTAATTCACCCCTCCACTTT. This encodes CASSPPGVPNSPLHF.

This clonotype was picked up many times. CDR3: CASSPGLAGGFQETQYF. CDR3 in DNA: TGTGCCAGCAGTCCGGGACTAGCGGGAGGTTTTCAAGAGACCCAGTACTTC. The genes are TRBV28 and TRBJ2-5, with 15 bases that match TRBD2. The J segment lost 2 bases and the V segment lost 5 bases, leaving 6 bases of the junction unmatched. This CDR3 is 17 amino acids long. Germline CDR1 is MDHEN and CDR2 is SYDVKM.

This clonotype has a handful of counts. The V gene is TRBV6-2 or TRBV6-3, the J gene TRBJ2-7, with D possibly being TRBD1 or TRBD2 (5 bases each). The CDR3 extends over 13 amino acids. CDR1 is MNHEY, CDR2 SVGEGT, per germline. Trimming removed 6 bases at V and 2 bases at J, with 11 bases between. CDR3 nucleotide sequence: TGTGCCAGCAGAGTGGTGGGGGCCTACGAGCAGTACTTC. Its protein product is CASRVVGAYEQYF.

In this sample, this clonotype turned up many times. This chain uses TRBV11-2 with TRBJ1-1; D is unresolved. V dropped 1 base and J dropped 1 base, with 10 bases sitting between them. The CDR3 contains 15 residues. Looked up from germline, CDR1 is SGHAT and CDR2 is FQNNGV. The CDR3 DNA follows: TGTGCCAGCAGCTTAGGGGTCTGGGGGAACACTGAAGCTTTCTTT. It yields the protein CASSLGVWGNTEAFF.

This clonotype appeared many times. The chain couples TRBV29-1 to TRBJ1-1, with unresolved D. This CDR3 comprises 11 residues. The ends were cut back, 4 bases at V and 7 bases at J, with 10 bases in the middle. CDR1 is SQVTM and CDR2 is ANQGSEA in the germline V gene. This chain's CDR3 is CSVASLDEAFF. The CDR3 coding sequence is TGCAGCGTTGCATCCCTGGATGAAGCTTTCTTT.

A note on this clonotype: A much more abundant neighbour one base away suggests this may be a read error. This sequence joins TRBV6-5 and TRBJ1-1; D is unresolved. Germline V CDR1 and CDR2: MNHEY, SVGAGI. This CDR3 contains 14 residues. The V gene lost 2 bases and the J gene lost 3 bases, with 10 bases spanning the gap. In nucleotides, the CDR3 is TGTGCCAGCAGTTACATTCCCCTGGACACTGAAGCTTTCTTT. This translates into CASSYIPLDTEAFF.

This clonotype was seen only a few times. The chain uses TRBV20-1 and TRBJ1-2, with 7 nucleotides matching TRBD1. Per germline, CDR1 DFQATT and CDR2 SNEGSKA (reference sequence). The CDR3 is 14 amino acids. The V gene end was trimmed by 3 bases and the J gene end by 2 bases; junction bases not matched to a gene: 6. The CDR3 sequence is CSARGTDDNYGYTF. In DNA, the CDR3 is TGCAGTGCTAGGGGGACAGACGACAACTATGGCTACACCTTC.

This clonotype was observed at least ten times. The chain has TRBV2 and TRBJ1-1; D is unresolved. Germline V gene lookup returns CDR1 SNHLY and CDR2 FYNNEI. V was pared by 8 bases and J by 5 bases, with 18 bases between. CDR3 length: 14 residues. CDR3 nucleotide sequence: TGTGCCAGCGGACCGACCCATTCATGGACTGAAGCTTTCTTT. Its protein is CASGPTHSWTEAFF.

Many counts were recorded for this clonotype. The chain joins TRBV27 to TRBJ1-4; TRBD1 might be the D (6 bases). The CDR3 is 15 amino acids. CDR1 and CDR2 (germline): MNHEY, SMNVEV (reference sequence). Trimming took off 4 bases at V and 5 bases at J, with 14 bases between the two ends. In DNA form, the CDR3 reads TGTGCCAGCAGTTCTCGAAGGGACACGAATGAAAAACTGTTTTTT. Translating it yields CASSSRRDTNEKLFF.

This clonotype has a count of ten or more. The gene calls are TRBV18 and TRBJ2-7; tentative D call: TRBD1 (6 bases). Per germline, CDR1 KGHSH and CDR2 LQKENI. This CDR3 has 12 residues. Trimming left V 4 bases short and J 3 bases short, with 7 bases between. In DNA form, the CDR3 reads TGTGCCAGCTCACAGGGACACTACGAGCAGTACTTC. Translation: CASSQGHYEQYF.

There are many counts of this clonotype. The chain is built from TRBV5-8 and TRBJ1-6; D is undetermined. This CDR3 spans 12 amino acids. CDR1 and CDR2 (germline): SGHTS, YDEGEE. Trimming pared 5 bases from V and 7 bases from J, leaving 7 bases between. The CDR3 spells CASSMWNSPLHF. Written as DNA, the CDR3 is TGTGCCAGCAGTATGTGGAATTCACCCCTCCACTTT.